This T cell receptor beta chain was sequenced for a study of blood T cell repertoires in COVID-19. Using immunoSEQ multiplex PCR, the repertoire was profiled, and TCRdb retains in-frame clones only, with some absent. The data contain about 200,000 clones, approximately 83% of them singletons. Germline V gene lookup returns CDR1 MNHNY and CDR2 SVGAGI (reference sequence). The CDR3 covers 16 residues. The V end was cut by 0 bases, the J end by 4 bases, with 12 bases between. The sequenced material came from peripheral blood. This receptor was obtained from a human donor with active or convalescent COVID-19. The donor label of this sample is uncertain. The V call is TRBV6-6, the J call TRBJ2-2, with D tentatively TRBD2 (7 bases). CDR3 sequence reads: CASSYSTGGPTGELFF. The CDR3, as DNA: TGTGCCAGCAGTTACTCAACCGGGGGGCCCACCGGGGAGCTGTTTTTT.